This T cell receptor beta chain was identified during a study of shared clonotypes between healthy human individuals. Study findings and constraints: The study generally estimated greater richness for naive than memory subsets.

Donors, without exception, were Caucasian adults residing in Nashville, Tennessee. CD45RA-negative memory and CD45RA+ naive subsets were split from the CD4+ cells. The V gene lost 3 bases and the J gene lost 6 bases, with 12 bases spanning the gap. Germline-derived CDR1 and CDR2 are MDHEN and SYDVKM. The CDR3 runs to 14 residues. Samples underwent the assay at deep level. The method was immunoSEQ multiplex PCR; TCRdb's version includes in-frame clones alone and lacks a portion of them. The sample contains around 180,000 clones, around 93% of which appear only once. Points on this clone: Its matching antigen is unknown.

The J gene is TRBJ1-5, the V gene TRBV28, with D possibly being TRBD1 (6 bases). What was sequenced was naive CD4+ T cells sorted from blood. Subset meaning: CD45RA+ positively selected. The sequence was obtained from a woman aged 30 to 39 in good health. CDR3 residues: CASSFPGTLQPQHF. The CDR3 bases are TGTGCCAGCAGTTTCCCCGGGACACTTCAGCCCCAGCATTTT. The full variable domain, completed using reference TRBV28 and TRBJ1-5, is DVKVTQSSRYLVKRTGEKVFLECVQDMDHENMFWYRQDPGLGLRLIYFSYDVKMKEKGDIPEGYSVSREKKERFSLILESASTNQTSMYLCASSFPGTLQPQHFGDGTRLSIL.